The 22 T cell receptor beta chains listed next were all sequenced from one sample in a study of human T cells and chemical hapten exposure. From the RACE reads, TCRdb called clonotypes with MiXCR, one entry per CDR3 protein. This table holds approximately 70,000 distinct CDR3 sequences, around 9.8% found once. Noted time point: patch test 1, 2 weeks after DPC sensitization. Treatment meaning: therapeutic diphenylcyclopropenone sensitization with weekly scalp DPC. The specimen was whole blood, collected in connection with sensitization to the hapten diphenylcyclopropenone (DPC). Receptor source: a woman aged 35 to 49 with alopecia areata. Some clones in this sample may be carry-over from other donors' samples.

The V and J genes are TRBV28 and TRBJ1-1; D remains ambiguous. V dropped 5 bases and J dropped 1 base, with 5 bases sitting between them. Germline CDR1 and CDR2: MDHEN and SYDVKM. The CDR3 length is 12 residues. The CDR3 DNA reads TGTGCCAGCAGTCAAAGGAACACTGAAGCTTTCTTT. The encoded protein is CASSQRNTEAFF.

This clonotype appeared many times. V is TRBV11-2 and J is TRBJ2-1, with unresolved D. The CDR3 covers 13 residues. V lost 2 bases and J 7 bases, leaving 9 bases between the germline ends. Germline values: CDR1 SGHAT, CDR2 FQNNGV. Here the CDR3 DNA reads TGTGCCAGCAGCTTATCCCTACAGAATGAGCAGTTCTTC. It yields the protein CASSLSLQNEQFF.

There are a few counts of this clonotype. The CDR3 coding sequence is TGTGCCAGCAGCCCGGACACAGATACGCAGTATTTT. Its protein is CASSPDTDTQYF. The V and J genes are TRBV7-2 and TRBJ2-3; D unclear. The V end was cut by 5 bases, the J end by 2 bases, with 5 bases between. Germline-derived CDR1 and CDR2 are SGHTA and FQGNSA. The CDR3 is made up of 12 amino acids.

The table lists this clonotype with a few counts. V is TRBV12-3 or TRBV12-4 and J is TRBJ2-4; TRBD2 aligns across 9 bases. V dropped 2 bases and J dropped 5; count of bases not matched to a gene: 4. CDR3 size: 15 residues. Here the CDR3 reads CASSLPAGGQNIQYF. The CDR3 DNA follows: TGTGCCAGCAGTTTACCAGCGGGGGGCCAAAACATTCAGTACTTC.

In this sample, this clonotype turned up many times. The chain combines TRBV7-6 with TRBJ2-5; D gene uncertain. Trimming took 3 bases from V and 1 from J, leaving 3 bases between them. Germline V gene sequence: CDR1 SGHVS, CDR2 FNYEAQ. This CDR3 spans 12 amino acids. The CDR3 DNA reads TGTGCCAGCAGCTTGGTCCAAGAGACCCAGTACTTC. Amino acid sequence: CASSLVQETQYF.

The rearrangement joins TRBV10-3 to TRBJ2-2; the D is unclear. CDR3 length: 15 amino acids. Germline loops: CDR1 ENHRY, CDR2 SYGVKD. Trimming took 2 bases from V and 1 from J, leaving 8 bases between them. For the CDR3, the DNA is TGTGCCATCAGTGAGGGCACTAAGAACACCGGGGAGCTGTTTTTT. As protein: CAISEGTKNTGELFF.

This clonotype occurred many times. The rearrangement joins TRBV5-1 to TRBJ2-1; 8 bases are shared with TRBD1. The CDR3 totals 15 residues. Trimming took 2 bases from V and 0 from J; bases not matched to a gene: 1. The germline V gene encodes CDR1 SGHRS and CDR2 YFSETQ. The CDR3 DNA reads as TGCGCCAGCAGCTTCGACAGGGGCTCCTACAATGAGCAGTTCTTC. Protein: CASSFDRGSYNEQFF.

V gene TRBV7-2 combines with J gene TRBJ2-2; TRBD2 matches at 8 bases. CDR1 is SGHTA and CDR2 is FQGNSA in the germline V gene. The V segment lost 5 bases and the J segment 4 bases; nucleotides outside the gene matches: 6. The CDR3 covers 15 residues. CDR3 sequence reads: CASSGRTSFTGELFF. CDR3 DNA sequence: TGTGCCAGCAGCGGAAGGACTAGCTTCACCGGGGAGCTGTTTTTT.

V and J are TRBV7-2 and TRBJ1-1, with unresolved D. Germline V gene sequence: CDR1 SGHTA, CDR2 FQGNSA. V was trimmed by 1 base and J by 4 bases, leaving 10 bases between them. This CDR3 spans 14 amino acids. CDR3 bases: TGTGCCAGCAGCTTAGAAGGGCGAGGCACTGAAGCTTTCTTT. Translation: CASSLEGRGTEAFF.

In its sample, this clonotype was seen many times. The V and J genes are TRBV4-3 and TRBJ2-3; D possibly corresponds to TRBD2 (5 bases). This CDR3 comprises 15 residues. Germline V gives CDR1 LGHNA, CDR2 YSLEER. The V end was cut by 4 bases, the J end by 1 base, with 12 bases between. For the CDR3, the DNA is TGCGCCAGCAGCCCCGGACTGACCGGCACAGATACGCAGTATTTT. This gives the protein CASSPGLTGTDTQYF.

At least ten counts were recorded for this clonotype. The chain carries TRBV9 and TRBJ2-2; 7 positions agree with TRBD1. CDR3 size: 18 residues. Germline CDR1 reads SGDLS; CDR2 reads YYNGEE. The junction had 8 bases not matched to a gene; V was cut back by 0 bases and J by 0 bases. Here the CDR3 reads CASSVGEGGYPNTGELFF. The CDR3 DNA reads as TGTGCCAGCAGCGTAGGAGAAGGGGGCTATCCGAACACCGGGGAGCTGTTTTTT.

This clonotype was seen ten or more times. The rearrangement joins TRBV12-2 to TRBJ1-4. TRBV12-2 is listed as a pseudogene. This CDR3 is built from 15 residues. CDR3 in DNA: TGTGCAAGTCGCTTAGCGAGGGGACTGCATGAAAAACTGTTTTTT. It yields the protein CASRLARGLHEKLFF.

This clonotype was seen at least ten times. V is TRBV7-2 and J is TRBJ2-2; the D gene is possibly TRBD2 (5 bases). V lost 1 base and J 8 bases, leaving 8 bases between the germline ends. The CDR3 has 13 amino acids. The V gene's germline CDR1 is SGHTA and CDR2 FQGNSA. CDR3 nucleotide sequence: TGTGCCAGCAGCTTAGAGCGGCGTGGGGAGCTGTTTTTT. It specifies CASSLERRGELFF.

This clonotype was observed a few times. At one end, the junction sequence differs from germline, possibly due to a read error. The CDR3 DNA is TGTGCCAGCAGCCAAGCGGGGCCAATCCACAATGGGCAGTTCTTC. It codes for CASSQAGPIHNGQFF. V is TRBV11-2 and J is TRBJ2-1; 7 positions agree with TRBD2. This CDR3 has 15 residues. Per germline, CDR1 SGHAT and CDR2 FQNNGV.

The chain has TRBV19 and TRBJ2-2, with D possibly being TRBD1 (5 bases). Germline V gives CDR1 LNHDA, CDR2 SQIVND (reference sequence). Trimming left V 1 base short and J 0 bases short, with 9 bases between. There are 16 residues in the CDR3. CDR3 nucleotide sequence: TGTGCCAGTAGTATAGTTAGGGGCCCGAACACCGGGGAGCTGTTTTTT. Translation gives CASSIVRGPNTGELFF.

This clonotype was seen many times. The gene calls are TRBV6-5 and TRBJ2-7; tentative D call: TRBD1 (5 bases). The CDR3 has 16 residues. V shed 6 bases and J shed 2 bases, with 20 bases lying between them. The germline gives CDR1 MNHEY, CDR2 SVGAGI. For the CDR3, the DNA is TGTGCCAGCAGCCTTACCGAGACAGCTGTGACCTACGAGCAGTACTTC. It yields the protein CASSLTETAVTYEQYF.

The V and J genes are TRBV6-2 or TRBV6-3 and TRBJ2-3; perhaps TRBD1 as D (7 bases). The CDR3 spans 16 residues. The V end lost 6 bases, the J end lost 4 bases, and 20 bases lay between the germline ends. Germline CDR1 and CDR2: MNHEY and SVGEGT. The CDR3 region has the DNA TGTGCCAGCAGCCCAAGACAGGGAGGATCTGCAGATACGCAGTATTTT. This sequence encodes CASSPRQGGSADTQYF.

There are a few counts of this clonotype. This chain connects TRBV6-2 or TRBV6-3 to TRBJ2-3; D is possibly TRBD2 (6 bases). The germline V gene has CDR1 MNHEY and CDR2 SVGEGT. The CDR3 has 17 residues. V lost 0 bases, J lost 6 bases, and 19 bases lay in between. CDR3 coding DNA: TGTGCCAGCAGTTACTCGTCGGGACTCCCTAAGGAGGATACGCAGTATTTT. It encodes CASSYSSGLPKEDTQYF.

The V gene is TRBV9, the J gene TRBJ1-1; D might be TRBD1 (6 bases). Deletions cut 0 bases from V and 1 base from J, with 7 bases between. The CDR3 totals 14 residues. The germline gives CDR1 SGDLS, CDR2 YYNGEE. The chain's CDR3 is CASSVGRGNTEAFF. The DNA for the CDR3 is TGTGCCAGCAGCGTAGGCAGGGGGAACACTGAAGCTTTCTTT.

Concerning this clonotype itself: A read error may explain this, as a much larger clone is one base away. This sequence joins TRBV28 and TRBJ1-1; no reliable D call. The V and J ends lost 2 bases and 5 bases respectively, with 15 bases between them. The germline V gene has CDR1 MDHEN and CDR2 SYDVKM. The CDR3 contains 15 residues. The CDR3 sequence: CASSLAGILNTEAFF. CDR3 bases: TGTGCCAGCAGTTTAGCTGGGATCTTAAATACTGAAGCTTTCTTT.

This sequence joins TRBV11-2 and TRBJ2-1; 10 nucleotides agree with TRBD2. The CDR3 has 19 amino acids. Trimming took 5 bases from V and 6 from J; bases not matched to a gene: 19. Germline V lookup: CDR1 SGHAT, CDR2 FQNNGV. The CDR3 DNA sequence: TGTGCCAGCAGCCGTCTTAGTTCTCTAGGACTAGCGGATCTCAATGAGCAGTTCTTC. Its translation is CASSRLSSLGLADLNEQFF. Combining the CDR3 with reference TRBV11-2 and TRBJ2-1 gives the whole variable domain EAGVAQSPRYKIIEKRQSVAFWCNPISGHATLYWYQQILGQGPKLLIQFQNNGVVDDSQLPKDRFSAERLKGVDSTLKIQPAKLEDSAVYLCASSRLSSLGLADLNEQFFGPGTRLTVL.

In this sample, this clonotype turned up many times. The chain is built from TRBV7-2 and TRBJ2-7, with D possibly TRBD2 on 5 matching bases. From germline, CDR1 is SGHTA and CDR2 FQGNSA. Trimming took off 1 base at V and 3 bases at J, with 13 bases between the two ends. This CDR3 comprises 15 residues. The CDR3, as DNA: TGTGCCAGCAGCTTAGAGCTAGCATTGAACTACGAGCAGTACTTC. This codes for CASSLELALNYEQYF.